Listed below are T cell receptor beta chains from one sample, sequenced in a study of T cell responses to AZD1222 COVID-19 vaccine. Profiling relied on immunoSEQ multiplex PCR, and the TCRdb table lists in-frame clones only, not all of them. This table has approximately 30,000 clones, about 90% appearing once. The sequences come from peripheral blood, collected 28 days after the second AZD1222 dose. These receptors originate from an adult who received the AZD1222 COVID-19 vaccine. CDR3s leave out the opening cysteine and the closing phenylalanine or tryptophan. The order of the fields is J gene, V gene, CDR3 length, CDR3 protein.

TRBJ1-2 | TRBV28 | 11 | ASSFRDRHGYT
TRBJ2-1 | TRBV27 | 14 | ASSPGRGHPINEQF
TRBJ2-5 | TRBV30 | 8 | AWRRETQY
TRBJ1-2 | TRBV5-1 | 12 | ASSLAGGNYGYT
TRBJ2-6 | TRBV19 | 15 | ASTIGTGSSGANVLT
TRBJ1-2 | TRBV27 | 12 | ASSLRAADYGYT
TRBJ1-3 | TRBV28 | 12 | ASSFPSAGNTIY
TRBJ2-7 | TRBV6-5 | 13 | ASSYSTGSGDEQY
TRBJ2-3 | TRBV6-5 | 12 | ASRTGGSTDTQY
TRBJ2-3 | TRBV3-1/TRBV3-2 | 15 | ASSPLGGRGITDTQY
TRBJ1-4 | TRBV14 | 14 | ASSRTGAGANEKLF
TRBJ1-4 | TRBV28 | 12 | ASSLGGANEKLF
TRBJ1-5 | TRBV19 | 12 | ASSWDGGNQPQH
TRBJ1-1 | TRBV9 | 14 | ASSLSGRGTNTEAF
TRBJ1-1 | TRBV27 | 13 | ASSSQPPGGTEAF
TRBJ2-2 | TRBV6-2/TRBV6-3 | 13 | ASSYDDRNTGELF
TRBJ1-5 | TRBV30 | 11 | AWSGGGNQPQH
TRBJ1-1 | TRBV3-1/TRBV3-2 | 10 | ASSPRNTEAF
TRBJ1-1 | TRBV5-4 | 14 | ASSSGTRRANTEAF
TRBJ1-5 | TRBV7-9 | 12 | ASSLGVGGQPQH
TRBJ2-7 | TRBV4-1 | 14 | ASSHTPGMQFDEQY
TRBJ1-5 | TRBV7-9 | 15 | ASSLVRTGGRNQPQH
TRBJ2-5 | TRBV10-3 | 12 | ATKGLAGEETQY
TRBJ2-7 | TRBV5-1 | 10 | ASSVDSGEQY
TRBJ1-2 | TRBV5-4 | 13 | ASSLAAGLNYGYT
TRBJ2-1 | TRBV6-4 | 11 | ASSDGGYNEQF
TRBJ2-2 | TRBV4-2 | 14 | ASSQGLAANTGELF
TRBJ2-7 | TRBV29-1 | 12 | SVDRQGMSYEQY
TRBJ2-3 | TRBV19 | 11 | ASSIGTKDTQY
TRBJ2-7 | TRBV5-4 | 11 | ASSLKYRHEQY
TRBJ2-1 | TRBV5-1 | 11 | ASSLEGSKGQF
TRBJ2-5 | TRBV7-2 | 13 | ASSLGLAGQETQY
TRBJ2-1 | TRBV6-2/TRBV6-3 | 14 | ASSHPGLADYNEQF